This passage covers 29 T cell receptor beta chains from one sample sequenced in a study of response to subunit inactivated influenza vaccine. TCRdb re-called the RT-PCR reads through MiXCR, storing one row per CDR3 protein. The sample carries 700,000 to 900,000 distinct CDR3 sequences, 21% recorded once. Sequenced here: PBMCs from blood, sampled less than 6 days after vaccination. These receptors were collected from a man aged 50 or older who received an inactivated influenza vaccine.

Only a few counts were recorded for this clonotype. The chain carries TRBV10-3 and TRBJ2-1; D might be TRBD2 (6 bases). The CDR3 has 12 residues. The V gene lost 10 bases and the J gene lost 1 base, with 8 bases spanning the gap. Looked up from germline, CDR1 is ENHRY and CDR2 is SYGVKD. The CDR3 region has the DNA TGTGCCAGCGGGGTTTCCTACAATGAGCAGTTCTTC. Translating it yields CASGVSYNEQFF.

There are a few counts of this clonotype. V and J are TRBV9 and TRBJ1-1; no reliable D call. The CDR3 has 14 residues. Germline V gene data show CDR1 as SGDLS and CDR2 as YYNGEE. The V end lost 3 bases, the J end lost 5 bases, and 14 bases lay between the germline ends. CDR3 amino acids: CASSDSSGLTEAFF. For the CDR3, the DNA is TGTGCCAGCAGCGACAGTAGTGGTTTGACTGAAGCTTTCTTT.

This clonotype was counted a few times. The CDR3 DNA reads TGTGCCAGCAGTTCCAAGCGCTCTGAGCAGTTCTTC. Translating it yields CASSSKRSEQFF. The rearrangement joins TRBV6-6 to TRBJ2-1; D remains unclear. V was pared by 4 bases and J by 9 bases, with 10 bases between. Germline lookup yields CDR1 MNHNY and CDR2 SVGAGI (reference sequence). The CDR3 length is 12 residues.

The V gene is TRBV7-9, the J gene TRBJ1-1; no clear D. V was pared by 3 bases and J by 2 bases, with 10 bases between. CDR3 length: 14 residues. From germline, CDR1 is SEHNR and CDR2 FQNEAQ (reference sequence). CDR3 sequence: CASSFTEANTEAFF. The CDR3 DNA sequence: TGTGCCAGCAGCTTCACCGAGGCCAACACTGAAGCTTTCTTT.

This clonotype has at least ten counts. This CDR3 is CASSPGTSDYNEQFF. CDR3 nucleotides: TGTGCCAGCAGTCCAGGGACTAGCGACTACAATGAGCAGTTCTTC. The chain is built from TRBV12-3 or TRBV12-4 and TRBJ2-1, with 10 bases that match TRBD2. V lost 5 bases and J lost 3; bases outside the gene matches: 4. The CDR3 is 15 amino acids.

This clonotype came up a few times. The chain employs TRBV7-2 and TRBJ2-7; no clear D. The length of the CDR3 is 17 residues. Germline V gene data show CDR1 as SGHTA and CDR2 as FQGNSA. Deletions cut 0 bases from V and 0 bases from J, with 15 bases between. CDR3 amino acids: CASSLALRALSSYEQYF. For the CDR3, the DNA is TGTGCCAGCAGCTTAGCGCTCCGGGCCCTTAGCTCCTACGAGCAGTACTTC.

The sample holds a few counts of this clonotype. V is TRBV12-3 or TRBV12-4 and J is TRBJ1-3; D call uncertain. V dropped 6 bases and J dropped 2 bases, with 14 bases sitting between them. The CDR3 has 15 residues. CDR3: CASSLHWMAGNTIYF. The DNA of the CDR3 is TGTGCCAGCAGCCTCCATTGGATGGCTGGAAACACCATATATTTT.

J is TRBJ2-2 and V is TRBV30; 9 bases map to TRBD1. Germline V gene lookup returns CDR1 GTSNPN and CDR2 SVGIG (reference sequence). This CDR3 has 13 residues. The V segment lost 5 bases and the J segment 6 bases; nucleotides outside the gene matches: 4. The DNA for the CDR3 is TGTGCCTGGGACAGGGGGTTCTCCGGGGAGCTGTTTTTT. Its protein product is CAWDRGFSGELFF.

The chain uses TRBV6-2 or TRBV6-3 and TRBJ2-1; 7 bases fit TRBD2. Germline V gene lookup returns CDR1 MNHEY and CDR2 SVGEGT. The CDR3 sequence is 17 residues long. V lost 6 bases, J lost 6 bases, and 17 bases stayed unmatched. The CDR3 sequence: CASSPPTGSGESNEQFF. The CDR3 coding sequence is TGTGCCAGCAGCCCTCCTACGGGGAGCGGGGAGTCCAATGAGCAGTTCTTC.

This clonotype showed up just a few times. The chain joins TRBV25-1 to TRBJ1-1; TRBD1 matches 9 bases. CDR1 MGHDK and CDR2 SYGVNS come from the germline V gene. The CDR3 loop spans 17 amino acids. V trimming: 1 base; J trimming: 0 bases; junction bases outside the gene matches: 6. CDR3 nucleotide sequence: TGTGCCAGCAGTGAATGGGGGACAGGGTTCATGAACACTGAAGCTTTCTTT. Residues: CASSEWGTGFMNTEAFF.

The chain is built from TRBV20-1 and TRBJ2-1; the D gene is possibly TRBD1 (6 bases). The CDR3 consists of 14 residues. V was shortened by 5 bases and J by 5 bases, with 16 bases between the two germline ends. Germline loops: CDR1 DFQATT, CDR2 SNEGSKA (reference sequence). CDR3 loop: CSAGSGQRNNEQFF. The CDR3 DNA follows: TGCAGTGCTGGCTCTGGACAGAGAAACAATGAGCAGTTCTTC.

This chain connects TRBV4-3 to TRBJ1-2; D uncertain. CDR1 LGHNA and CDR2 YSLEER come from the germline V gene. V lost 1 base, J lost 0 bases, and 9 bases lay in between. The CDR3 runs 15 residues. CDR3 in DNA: TGCGCCAGCAGCCAAGTCGCGGTTACTAACTATGGCTACACCTTC. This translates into CASSQVAVTNYGYTF.

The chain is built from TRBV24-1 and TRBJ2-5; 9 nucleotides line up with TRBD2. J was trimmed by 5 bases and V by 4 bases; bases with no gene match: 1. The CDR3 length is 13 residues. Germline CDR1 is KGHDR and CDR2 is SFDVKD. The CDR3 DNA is TGTGCCACCAGTGAAAGCGGGGGGGAGACCCAGTACTTC. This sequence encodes CATSESGGETQYF.

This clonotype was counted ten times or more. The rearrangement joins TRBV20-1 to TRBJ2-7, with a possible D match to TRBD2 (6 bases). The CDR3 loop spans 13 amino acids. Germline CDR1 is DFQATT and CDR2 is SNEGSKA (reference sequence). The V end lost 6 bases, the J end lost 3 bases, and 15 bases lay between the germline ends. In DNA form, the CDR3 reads TGCAGTGCCCCCGGGACTGGGAACTACGAGCAGTACTTC. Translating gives CSAPGTGNYEQYF.

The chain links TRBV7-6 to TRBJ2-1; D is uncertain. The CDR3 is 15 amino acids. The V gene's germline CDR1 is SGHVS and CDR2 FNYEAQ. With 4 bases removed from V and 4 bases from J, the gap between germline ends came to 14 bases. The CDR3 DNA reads TGTGCCAGCAGCTCAGGCCTTCAAGTTTACAATGAGCAGTTCTTC. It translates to CASSSGLQVYNEQFF. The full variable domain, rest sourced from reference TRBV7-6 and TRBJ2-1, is GAGVSQSPRYKVTKRGQDVALRCDPISGHVSLYWYRQALGQGPEFLTYFNYEAQQDKSGLPNDRFSAERPEGSISTLTIQRTEQRDSAMYRCASSSGLQVYNEQFFGPGTRLTVL.

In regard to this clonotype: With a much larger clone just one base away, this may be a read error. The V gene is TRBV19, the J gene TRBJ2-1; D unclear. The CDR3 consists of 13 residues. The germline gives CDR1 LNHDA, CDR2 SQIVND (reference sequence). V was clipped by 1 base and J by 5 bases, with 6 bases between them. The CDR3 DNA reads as TGTGCCAGTAGTATAGGGCAGAACAATGAGCAGTTCTTC. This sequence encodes CASSIGQNNEQFF.

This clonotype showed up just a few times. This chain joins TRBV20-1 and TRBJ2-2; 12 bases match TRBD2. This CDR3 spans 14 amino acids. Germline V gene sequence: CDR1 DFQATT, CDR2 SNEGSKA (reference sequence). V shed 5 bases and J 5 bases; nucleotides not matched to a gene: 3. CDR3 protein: CSALAGGSTGELFF. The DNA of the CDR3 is TGCAGTGCTCTAGCGGGGGGGTCAACCGGGGAGCTGTTTTTT.

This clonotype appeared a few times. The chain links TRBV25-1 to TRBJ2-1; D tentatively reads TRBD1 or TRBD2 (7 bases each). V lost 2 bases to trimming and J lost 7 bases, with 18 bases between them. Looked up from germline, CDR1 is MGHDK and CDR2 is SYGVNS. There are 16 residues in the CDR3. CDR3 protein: CASSELLRGGSNEQFF. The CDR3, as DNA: TGTGCCAGCAGTGAACTCCTCAGGGGGGGGAGTAATGAGCAGTTCTTC.

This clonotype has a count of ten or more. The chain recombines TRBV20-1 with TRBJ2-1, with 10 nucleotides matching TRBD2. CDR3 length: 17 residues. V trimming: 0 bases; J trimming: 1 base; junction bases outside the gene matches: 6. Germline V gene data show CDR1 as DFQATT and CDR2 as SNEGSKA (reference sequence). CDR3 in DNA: TGCAGTGCTAGAGATCGGGTGACTAGCGGGTCCTACAATGAGCAGTTCTTC. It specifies CSARDRVTSGSYNEQFF.

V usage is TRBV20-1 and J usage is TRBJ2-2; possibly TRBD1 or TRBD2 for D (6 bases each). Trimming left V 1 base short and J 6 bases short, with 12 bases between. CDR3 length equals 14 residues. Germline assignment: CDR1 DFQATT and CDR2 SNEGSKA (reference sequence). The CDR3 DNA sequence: TGCAGTGCTAGAGCCGGGGGCGCGCCCGGGGAGCTGTTTTTT. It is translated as CSARAGGAPGELFF.

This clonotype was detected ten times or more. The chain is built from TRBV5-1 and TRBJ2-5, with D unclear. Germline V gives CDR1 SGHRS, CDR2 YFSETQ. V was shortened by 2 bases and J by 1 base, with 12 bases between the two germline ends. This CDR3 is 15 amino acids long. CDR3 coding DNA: TGCGCCAGCAGCTTTGGGCAGCCCTTCCAAGAGACCCAGTACTTC. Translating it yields CASSFGQPFQETQYF. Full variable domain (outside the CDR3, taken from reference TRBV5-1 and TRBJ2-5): KAGVTQTPRYLIKTRGQQVTLSCSPISGHRSVSWYQQTPGQGLQFLFEYFSETQRNKGNFPGRFSGRQFSNSRSEMNVSTLELGDSALYLCASSFGQPFQETQYFGPGTRLLVL.

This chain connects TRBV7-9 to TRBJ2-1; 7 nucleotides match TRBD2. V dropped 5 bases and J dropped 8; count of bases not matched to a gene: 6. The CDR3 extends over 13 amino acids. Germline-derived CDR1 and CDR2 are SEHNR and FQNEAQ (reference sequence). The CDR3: CASSPRLADEQFF. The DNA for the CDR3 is TGTGCCAGCAGCCCGCGACTAGCCGATGAGCAGTTCTTC.

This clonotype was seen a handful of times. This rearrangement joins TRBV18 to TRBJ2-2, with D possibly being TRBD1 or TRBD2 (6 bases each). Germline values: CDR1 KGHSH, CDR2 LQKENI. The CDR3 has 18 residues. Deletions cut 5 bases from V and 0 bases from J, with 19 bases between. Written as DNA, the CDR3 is TGTGCCAGCTCAACAACAGGGACTCTATGGTCGAACACCGGGGAGCTGTTTTTT. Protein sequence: CASSTTGTLWSNTGELFF.

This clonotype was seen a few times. CDR3 in amino acids: CASSELRLWQNTEAFF. In DNA form, the CDR3 reads TGCGCCAGCAGTGAGTTAAGGCTGTGGCAGAACACTGAAGCTTTCTTT. The V and J genes are TRBV10-2 and TRBJ1-1; D not certain. V lost 1 base to trimming and J lost 1 base, with 13 bases between them. CDR1 and CDR2 (germline): WSHSY, SAAADI. The CDR3 contains 16 residues.

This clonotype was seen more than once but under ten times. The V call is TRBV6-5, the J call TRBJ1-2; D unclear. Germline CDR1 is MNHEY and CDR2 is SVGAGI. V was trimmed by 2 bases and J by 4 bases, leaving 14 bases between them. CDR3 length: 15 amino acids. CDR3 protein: CASSYGAGDSYGYTF. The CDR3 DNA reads TGTGCCAGCAGTTACGGAGCCGGAGACTCCTATGGCTACACCTTC.

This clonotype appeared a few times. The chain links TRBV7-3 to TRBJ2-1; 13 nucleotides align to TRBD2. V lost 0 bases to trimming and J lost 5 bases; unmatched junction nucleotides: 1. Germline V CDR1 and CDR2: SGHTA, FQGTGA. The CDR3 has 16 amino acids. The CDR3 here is CASSLTGLAGNNEQFF. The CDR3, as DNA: TGTGCCAGCAGCTTAACGGGACTAGCGGGGAACAATGAGCAGTTCTTC.

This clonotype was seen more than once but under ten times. As DNA, the CDR3 is TGCGCCAGCAGCTCGGACAGCCCTAACACTGAAGCTTTCTTT. Its protein is CASSSDSPNTEAFF. The rearrangement uses TRBV5-1 and TRBJ1-1; possible D gene TRBD1, 6 bases. The germline V gene has CDR1 SGHRS and CDR2 YFSETQ. Trimming took off 3 bases at V and 2 bases at J, with 11 bases between the two ends. This CDR3 comprises 14 residues. Combining the CDR3 with reference TRBV5-1 and TRBJ1-1 gives the whole variable domain KAGVTQTPRYLIKTRGQQVTLSCSPISGHRSVSWYQQTPGQGLQFLFEYFSETQRNKGNFPGRFSGRQFSNSRSEMNVSTLELGDSALYLCASSSDSPNTEAFFGQGTRLTVV.

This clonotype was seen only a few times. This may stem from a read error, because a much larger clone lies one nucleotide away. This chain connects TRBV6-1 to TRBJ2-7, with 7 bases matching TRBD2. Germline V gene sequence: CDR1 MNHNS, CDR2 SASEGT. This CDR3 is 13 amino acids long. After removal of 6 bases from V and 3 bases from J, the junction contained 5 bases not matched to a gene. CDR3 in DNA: TGTGCCAGCAGCCGGGACTACAACTACGAGCAGTACTTC. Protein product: CASSRDYNYEQYF.

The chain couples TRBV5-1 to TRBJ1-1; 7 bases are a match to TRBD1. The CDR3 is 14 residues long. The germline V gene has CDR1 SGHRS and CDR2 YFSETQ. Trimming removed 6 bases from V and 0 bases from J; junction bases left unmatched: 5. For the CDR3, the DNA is TGCGCCAGCAACAGGGGAGAAATGAACACTGAAGCTTTCTTT. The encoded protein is CASNRGEMNTEAFF.